Presented here are 21 T cell receptor beta chains from one specimen sequenced in a study of shared clonotypes between healthy human individuals. CD45RO-negative cells were positively selected for CCR7, leaving out terminally differentiated effector memory CD45RA+ cells. Sequenced by immunoSEQ multiplex PCR; TCRdb stores in-frame clones only, minus some. In the table there are millions of clones, around 96% of which are singletons. Source material: naive CD8+ T cells sorted from blood. Receptors were obtained from a man aged 18 to 30 in good health.

The chain joins TRBV9 to TRBJ1-1; 8 bases align to TRBD1. The CDR3 spans 15 residues. Germline V gene sequence: CDR1 SGDLS, CDR2 YYNGEE. V was pared by 7 bases and J by 4 bases, with 12 bases of the junction left unmatched. CDR3 bases: TGTGCCAGCCGTTCAGGGGGCGGGCCCAGCACTGAAGCTTTCTTT. This translates into CASRSGGGPSTEAFF.

J is TRBJ1-2 and V is TRBV10-3, with D possibly TRBD1 on 6 matching bases. V was pared by 7 bases and J by 3 bases, with 15 bases between. Germline V gene sequence: CDR1 ENHRY, CDR2 SYGVKD. CDR3 length equals 14 residues. The DNA of the CDR3 is TGTGCCATCAACCCGGGGGCGCCCGACTATGGCTACACCTTC. This translates into CAINPGAPDYGYTF.

The chain links TRBV11-2 to TRBJ2-7; either TRBD1 or TRBD2 may fit D (6 bases each). The CDR3 runs 14 residues. Trimming took 5 bases from V and 5 from J, leaving 16 bases between them. Germline loops: CDR1 SGHAT, CDR2 FQNNGV. The CDR3 region is CASSLGGQRDEQYF. Written as DNA, the CDR3 is TGTGCCAGCAGCCTTGGGGGGCAAAGAGACGAGCAGTACTTC. The full variable domain, its missing parts supplied by reference TRBV11-2 and TRBJ2-7, is EAGVAQSPRYKIIEKRQSVAFWCNPISGHATLYWYQQILGQGPKLLIQFQNNGVVDDSQLPKDRFSAERLKGVDSTLKIQPAKLEDSAVYLCASSLGGQRDEQYFGPGTRLTVT.

In DNA, the CDR3 is TGCGCCAGCAGCCTAACAGGAATTAGCAATCAGCCCCAGCATTTT. It is translated as CASSLTGISNQPQHF. V usage is TRBV4-1 and J usage is TRBJ1-5, with D possibly matching TRBD1 (5 bases). V lost 4 bases to trimming and J lost 0 bases, with 10 bases between them. The CDR3 extends over 15 amino acids. CDR1 and CDR2 from the germline V gene are MGHRA and YSYEKL.

The chain joins TRBV9 to TRBJ2-7, with 7 bases aligning to TRBD1. The CDR3 extends over 13 amino acids. J was trimmed by 6 bases and V by 4 bases; bases with no gene match: 7. CDR1 and CDR2 from the germline V gene are SGDLS and YYNGEE. This CDR3 is CASSRGQPSEQYF. The DNA for the CDR3 is TGTGCCAGCAGCCGGGGACAGCCCAGCGAGCAGTACTTC.

The chain employs TRBV9 and TRBJ2-3; 10 nucleotides align to TRBD2. Germline loops: CDR1 SGDLS, CDR2 YYNGEE. The CDR3 consists of 17 residues. The trim removed 3 bases at V and 4 bases at J, leaving 11 bases unmatched. CDR3 amino acids: CASSALPAGGPADTQYF. The CDR3 coding sequence is TGTGCCAGCAGCGCCCTTCCAGCGGGAGGGCCCGCAGATACGCAGTATTTT.

The rearrangement joins TRBV28 to TRBJ2-5; tentative D call: TRBD2 (7 bases). Germline assignment: CDR1 MDHEN and CDR2 SYDVKM. V was shortened by 6 bases and J by 5 bases, with 16 bases between the two germline ends. This CDR3 has 14 residues. CDR3 in DNA: TGTGCCAGCAGCTGGGGAGGGGGACTCGAGACCCAGTACTTC. It yields the protein CASSWGGGLETQYF.

The chain is built from TRBV5-6 and TRBJ2-3; maybe TRBD1 (6 bases). CDR1 and CDR2 from the germline V gene are SGHDT and YYEEEE. This CDR3 comprises 16 residues. V gave up 3 bases and J gave up 0 bases, with 14 bases separating them. The CDR3 DNA reads as TGTGCCAGCAGCTCGGAAACAGGGTTGAGCACAGATACGCAGTATTTT. Translation gives CASSSETGLSTDTQYF.

This chain connects TRBV4-1 to TRBJ2-5; 7 nucleotides match TRBD1. CDR3 size: 17 residues. Germline V lookup: CDR1 MGHRA, CDR2 YSYEKL. The junction had 12 bases not matched to a gene; V was cut back by 0 bases and J by 5 bases. The CDR3 spells CASSQEGGGDRDETQYF. The CDR3 DNA sequence: TGCGCCAGCAGCCAAGAAGGAGGAGGAGACAGGGATGAGACCCAGTACTTC.

This sequence joins TRBV10-2 and TRBJ2-3; TRBD2 matches at 9 bases. Per the germline V gene, CDR1 is WSHSY and CDR2 is SAAADI. The CDR3 is 13 amino acids. V lost 7 bases, J lost 6 bases, and 5 bases stayed unmatched. CDR3 DNA sequence: TGCGCCAGCACGGCGGGAGGGGCTGATACGCAGTATTTT. Translation gives CASTAGGADTQYF.

The CDR3 spells CASSRVGLNTEAFF. The CDR3 DNA reads as TGCGCCAGCAGCCGCGTAGGACTTAACACTGAAGCTTTCTTT. V is TRBV4-1 and J is TRBJ1-1; no definite D call. The V gene's germline CDR1 is MGHRA and CDR2 YSYEKL. The CDR3 is made up of 14 amino acids. V lost 4 bases, J lost 2 bases, and 11 bases lay in between.

CDR3 residues: CATKPGELSTDTQYF. CDR3 coding DNA: TGTGCCACCAAACCGGGGGAGCTGAGCACAGATACGCAGTATTTT. The V gene is TRBV27, the J gene TRBJ2-3; the D gene is possibly TRBD2 (6 bases). The V end was cut by 10 bases, the J end by 0 bases, with 17 bases between. Looked up from germline, CDR1 is MNHEY and CDR2 is SMNVEV (reference sequence). This CDR3 is built from 15 residues.

This clone turned up a few times. This specimen includes other DNA sequences encoding the same CDR3. The chain links TRBV6-5 to TRBJ1-2, with D uncertain. The length of the CDR3 is 13 residues. Germline CDR1 MNHEY, CDR2 SVGAGI. The V gene lost 4 bases and the J gene lost 1 base, with 7 bases spanning the gap. The CDR3 reads CASSSDGNYGYTF. CDR3 DNA sequence: TGTGCCAGCAGTTCCGACGGTAACTATGGCTACACCTTC.

The rearrangement links TRBV5-4 to TRBJ2-7; D is ambiguous. Between the trimmed V and J ends, which lost 4 bases and 2 bases, there was a span of 13 bases. CDR3 length: 14 amino acids. Germline CDR1 is SGHNT and CDR2 is YYREEE (reference sequence). In DNA, the CDR3 is TGTGCCAGCAGCGCCGCCGGAACGACCTACGAGCAGTACTTC. It yields the protein CASSAAGTTYEQYF.

The chain recombines TRBV4-3 with TRBJ1-3; D is ambiguous. The CDR3 contains 15 residues. Germline CDR1 is LGHNA and CDR2 is YSLEER. V was cut by 4 bases and J by 0 bases, with 10 bases left in between. The DNA for the CDR3 is TGCGCCAGCAGCCGATCCCGGGGCTCTGGAAACACCATATATTTT. It translates to CASSRSRGSGNTIYF.

The CDR3 reads CASSLRGPSSYEQYF. As DNA, the CDR3 is TGTGCCAGCAGTTTGAGGGGGCCCAGCTCCTACGAGCAGTACTTC. The rearrangement links TRBV28 to TRBJ2-7, with TRBD1 matching 7 bases. The junction had 5 bases not matched to a gene; V was cut back by 3 bases and J by 0 bases. CDR1 MDHEN and CDR2 SYDVKM come from the germline V gene. The CDR3 has 15 amino acids. Full variable domain (rest looked up from reference TRBV28 and TRBJ2-7): DVKVTQSSRYLVKRTGEKVFLECVQDMDHENMFWYRQDPGLGLRLIYFSYDVKMKEKGDIPEGYSVSREKKERFSLILESASTNQTSMYLCASSLRGPSSYEQYFGPGTRLTVT.

The rearrangement joins TRBV7-8 to TRBJ1-6; 8 bases are a match to TRBD1. The CDR3 is 17 residues long. Germline CDR1 reads SGHVS; CDR2 reads FQNEAQ. V lost 4 bases and J lost 0; bases outside the gene matches: 5. The CDR3 coding sequence is TGTGCCAGCAGCTGGACAGGGCTGAGCTCCTATAATTCACCCCTCCACTTT. Its protein product is CASSWTGLSSYNSPLHF.

The chain combines TRBV5-4 with TRBJ2-7; perhaps TRBD1 as D (6 bases). V was clipped by 8 bases and J by 3 bases, with 15 bases between them. CDR3 size: 13 residues. Looked up from germline, CDR1 is SGHNT and CDR2 is YYREEE (reference sequence). CDR3 loop: CASCQGPSYEQYF. CDR3 nucleotides: TGTGCCAGTTGCCAGGGGCCAAGCTACGAGCAGTACTTC.

The V call is TRBV28, the J call TRBJ1-3; D is uncertain. Germline lookup yields CDR1 MDHEN and CDR2 SYDVKM. Trimming pared 6 bases from V and 0 bases from J, leaving 12 bases between. The CDR3 has 15 residues. The CDR3 DNA reads as TGTGCCAGCAGCCAACCTCCTTACTCTGGAAACACCATATATTTT. It specifies CASSQPPYSGNTIYF.

The gene calls are TRBV27 and TRBJ2-1, with D possibly matching TRBD2 (5 bases). This CDR3 has 13 amino acids. V lost 5 bases and J lost 9, with 14 bases in between. Germline CDR1 and CDR2: MNHEY and SMNVEV (reference sequence). DNA for the CDR3: TGTGCCAGCAGTCCCACTATGGGGAGTGAGCAGTTCTTC. Encoded protein: CASSPTMGSEQFF.

V usage is TRBV28 and J usage is TRBJ2-7, with 9 bases aligning to TRBD2. Per germline, CDR1 MDHEN and CDR2 SYDVKM. Germline trimming cut 3 bases from V and 5 bases from J; bases unmatched to any gene: 2. The length of the CDR3 is 13 residues. CDR3 in amino acids: CASSFRLADEQYF. CDR3 nucleotide sequence: TGTGCCAGCAGTTTCAGACTAGCGGACGAGCAGTACTTC.